This TCR beta chain comes out of a study of blood T cell repertoires in COVID-19. Turning to the study itself: Samples representing acute and convalescent COVID-19 were sourced from the United States, Italy and Spain.

This CDR3 region has 16 residues. V was pared by 1 base and J by 0 bases, with 5 bases of the junction left unmatched. CDR1 and CDR2 (germline): SGHTA, FQGNSA. Clinical history reported by participants formed the basis on which cohorts were assigned. Among Cohort 3 donors, those recovered had two negative PCRs, clearance, or symptom resolution. In the original workflow: Nucleated cell number was recorded as an estimate derived from reference gene primer amplification. Produced via immunoSEQ multiplex PCR; TCRdb's table is partial and in-frame only. V and J calls and clone size are copied from that table; D and trimming were computed from the DNA. The profile shows 290,000 or so clones, roughly 86% of them singletons.

The J gene is TRBJ2-5, the V gene TRBV7-2, with 7 bases identical to TRBD2. The sample comprised PBMCs or T cells enriched from blood (not recorded which). The clonotype comes from a woman aged 18-29 years who had recovered from COVID-19. CDR3 nucleotides: TGTGCCAGCAGCTTAGGGGAGGGTCCGTACCAAGAGACCCAGTACTTC. Translated: CASSLGEGPYQETQYF.